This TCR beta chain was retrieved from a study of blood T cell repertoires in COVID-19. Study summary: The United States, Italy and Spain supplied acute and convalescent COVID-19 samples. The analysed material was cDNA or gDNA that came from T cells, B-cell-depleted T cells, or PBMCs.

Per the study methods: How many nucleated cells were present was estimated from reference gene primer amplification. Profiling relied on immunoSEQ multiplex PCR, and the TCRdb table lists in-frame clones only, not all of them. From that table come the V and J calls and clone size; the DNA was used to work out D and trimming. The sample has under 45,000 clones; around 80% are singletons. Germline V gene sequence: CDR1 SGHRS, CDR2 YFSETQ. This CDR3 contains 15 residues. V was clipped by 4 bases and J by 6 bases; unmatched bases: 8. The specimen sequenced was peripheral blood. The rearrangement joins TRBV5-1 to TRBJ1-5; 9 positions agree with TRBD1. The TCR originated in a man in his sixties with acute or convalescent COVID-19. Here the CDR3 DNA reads TGCGCCAGCAGCCCCAGGACAGGGGCGGGTCAGCCCCAGCATTTT. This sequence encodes CASSPRTGAGQPQHF.